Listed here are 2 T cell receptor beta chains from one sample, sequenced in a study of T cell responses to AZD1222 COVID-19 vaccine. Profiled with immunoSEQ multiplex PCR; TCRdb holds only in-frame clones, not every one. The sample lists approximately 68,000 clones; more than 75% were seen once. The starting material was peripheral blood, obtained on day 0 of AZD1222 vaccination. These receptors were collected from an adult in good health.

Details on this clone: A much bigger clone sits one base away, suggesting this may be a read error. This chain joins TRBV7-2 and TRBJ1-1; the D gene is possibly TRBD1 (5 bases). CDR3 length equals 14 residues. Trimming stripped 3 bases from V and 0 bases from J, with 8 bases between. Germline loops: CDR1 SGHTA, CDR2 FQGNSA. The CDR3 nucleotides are TGTGCCAGCAGCTTGGGACCGATGAACACTGAAGCTTTCTTT. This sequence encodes CASSLGPMNTEAFF.

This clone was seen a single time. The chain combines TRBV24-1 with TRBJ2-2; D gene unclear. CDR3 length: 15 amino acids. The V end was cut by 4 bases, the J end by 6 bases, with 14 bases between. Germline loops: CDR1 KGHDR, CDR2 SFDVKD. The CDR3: CATSDPTLGPGELFF. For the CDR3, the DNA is TGTGCCACCAGTGACCCAACCTTAGGGCCCGGGGAGCTGTTTTTT.